The T cell receptor beta chain described here comes from a study of radiation and T cells in renal cell carcinoma (dated by TCRdb to 2018 to 2020). Concerning the study at large: A total of roughly 53 samples underwent TCR beta sequencing, made up of approximately 26 tumors and about 27 peripheral blood samples. Across all 55 or so samples, several million unique CDR3 nucleotide sequences, encoding about 2,700,000 unique CDR3 amino acid sequences, were identified.

Trimming accounts for 5 bases at V and 3 bases at J, while the number of junction bases matched to no gene is 0. CDR1 MGHDK and CDR2 SYGVNS are derived from the germline V gene. The CDR3 numbers 13 residues from cysteine through phenylalanine. Only the CDR3 DNA stays, 39 bases, in frame from base 1. What the study reported, not specific to this receptor: Only small tumor regions of approximately 0.98 g were available, so intratumoral heterogeneity was not captured. Compared with controls, irradiated tumors had higher TCR clonality, as the top 100 clonotypes made up an average of roughly 54% of the repertoire, versus around 43% in nephrectomy-only tumors. Compared with control tumors, irradiated tumors had a greater number of dominant CDR3 motifs, and those motifs took up a bigger portion of the repertoire. The single-armed trial design could not address effects of radiation dose or scheduling on the TCR repertoire.

TCR beta libraries were generated from genomic DNA with the immunoSEQ kit, following the manufacturer's recommendations. Library preparation used a first multiplex PCR with proprietary primers, then a second PCR adding unique barcodes, with bead cleanups after each round. Each sample batch included a kit-provided positive control reaction and a negative control reaction. The final libraries underwent checking on an Agilent 4200 TapeStation D1000 ScreenTape, volumetric pooling, and quantification by qPCR. Sequencing was performed on an Illumina NextSeq500 using a MidOutput 150-cycle cartridge, with 156 Read1 cycles, 15 Index1 cycles, and the kit custom primers. The pooled library was loaded at about 1 pM with about 21% PhiX control spiked in. Processing in the source paper ran as follows. Vendor-processed data were analyzed in R, with a clonotype defined as all T cells sharing the same CDR3 nucleotide sequence. In the clone abundance analyses, frequencies in each sample were normalized to that sample's 10,000 most abundant clones. Before analysis, public T cell clones were removed, and these numbered fewer than six per sample on average. Dominant motifs were analyzed with ImmunoMap using the PAM10 matrix, a gap penalty of 30, and a homology threshold of 0.3, and motifs with a cumulative frequency of at least 0.01 were considered dominant. Entries here come from immuneACCESS through TCRdb and include only in-frame sequences with V and J called. Some clones fail to appear in such tables; in the studies checked, an unresolved V gene covers under half of the shortfall, and the cause of the remainder is unknown. Clonal size and the V and J genes are those of that table, whereas D and trimming came from the DNA. In all, the sample holds 14,000 or so clones, and around 50% of those were seen once. 10% to 15% of the sample is taken by the ten largest.

This specimen's time point label, interpreted: tumor resected at nephrectomy. The treatment or condition label corresponds to: treatment-naive control, cytoreductive nephrectomy. Control tumors came from treatment-naive renal cell carcinoma patients who underwent cytoreductive nephrectomy without prior radiation. Renal cell carcinoma with clear cell pathology was present in all patients. Control tumors used for TCR sequencing came from several females and approximately ten males, resected 2011 to 2014, with median age around 57 years (range about 40 to 82). The tumors were dissociated mechanically, digested with collagenase/hyaluronidase at 37 degrees C, processed in gentleMACS C tubes, and kept in liquid nitrogen. Genomic DNA for TCR sequencing was prepared using the QIAamp DNA Blood Mini Kit (Qiagen). The analyses included only samples that passed all quality control checks. This clone registers as medium-sized (0.01 to 0.1%) within its sample. Its antigen specificity is not known. Base qualities were left out, and no much larger clone turns up one base away.

The sample was tumor tissue, taken from a patient whose treatment was nephrectomy without radiotherapy. The rearranged segments are TRBV25-1 and TRBJ2-2; 7 of the junction bases match TRBD1. This sequence was found in a man in his fifties or sixties with renal cell carcinoma. The DNA is as follows: TGTGCCAGCAGTACAGGGGACACCGGGGAGCTGTTTTTT. The resulting protein is CASSTGDTGELFF.